Presented here are 29 T cell receptor beta chains from one specimen sequenced in a study of control samples from healthy donors and cancer patients. The assay was immunoSEQ multiplex PCR, and TCRdb's table has in-frame clones only and misses some. The profile shows about 170,000 clones, 91% of them singletons. The sample was blood. These receptors originate from a woman aged 25 to 39 in good health.

V and J are TRBV29-1 and TRBJ2-1; TRBD1 agrees at 8 bases. The V gene's germline CDR1 is SQVTM and CDR2 ANQGSEA. The CDR3 has 12 amino acids. V dropped 7 bases and J dropped 7; count of bases not matched to a gene: 6. The CDR3: CSGDRGRNEQFF. Here the CDR3 DNA reads TGCAGCGGCGACAGGGGTCGGAATGAGCAGTTCTTC.

This clone was observed once. The J gene is TRBJ2-3, the V gene TRBV15; D is unresolved. This CDR3 has 12 residues. The germline V and J ends were trimmed by 6 bases and 0 bases, with 4 bases remaining between them. CDR1 LNHNV and CDR2 YYDKDF come from the germline V gene (reference sequence). The CDR3 nucleotides are TGTGCCACCAGTCAGAGCACAGATACGCAGTATTTT. Its protein is CATSQSTDTQYF.

V and J are TRBV4-2 and TRBJ2-1, with TRBD2 matching over 11 bases. Trimming removed 0 bases from V and 10 bases from J; junction bases left unmatched: 11. CDR1 is LGHNA, CDR2 YNFKEQ, per germline. The CDR3 covers 17 residues. The CDR3 sequence is CASSQDRGLAADREQFF. CDR3 nucleotide sequence: TGTGCCAGCAGCCAAGATAGGGGACTAGCGGCTGACAGAGAGCAGTTCTTC.

V gene TRBV27 combines with J gene TRBJ2-7; D gene ambiguous. The CDR3 consists of 18 residues. V lost 3 bases to trimming and J lost 0 bases, with 21 bases between them. Germline V gives CDR1 MNHEY, CDR2 SMNVEV (reference sequence). The CDR3 coding sequence is TGTGCCAGCAGTTTTCTTCCCCGACGACACCCAAACTCCTACGAGCAGTACTTC. It encodes CASSFLPRRHPNSYEQYF.

Only one count was recorded for this clone. The gene calls are TRBV3-1 (or the pseudogene TRBV3-2) and TRBJ2-3, with TRBD2 matching over 9 bases. This CDR3 is 15 amino acids long. Germline V gene data show CDR1 as LGHDT and CDR2 as YNNKEL (reference sequence). The ends lost 3 bases at V and 3 bases at J; junction bases unmatched: 4. CDR3: CASSQRGGGTDTQYF. The CDR3 coding sequence is TGTGCCAGCAGCCAGCGGGGGGGCGGGACAGATACGCAGTATTTT.

On this clone itself: This same CDR3 is encoded by further DNA sequences in the sample. V and J are TRBV28 and TRBJ1-6; D is undetermined. V was shortened by 3 bases and J by 0 bases, with 6 bases between the two germline ends. From germline, CDR1 is MDHEN and CDR2 SYDVKM. CDR3 length: 15 residues. The CDR3 protein is CASSLLSSYNSPLHF. The CDR3, as DNA: TGTGCCAGCAGTTTGCTGAGCTCCTATAATTCACCCCTCCACTTT.

J is TRBJ1-1 and V is TRBV12-3 or TRBV12-4; a weak D match, TRBD1 (6 bases). The CDR3 is 13 amino acids. Trimming took 6 bases from V and 0 from J, leaving 8 bases between them. The CDR3 loop is CASSRTVNTEAFF. CDR3 sequence (DNA): TGTGCCAGCAGCCGGACAGTGAACACTGAAGCTTTCTTT.

This chain uses TRBV6-1 with TRBJ1-6, with 9 bases that match TRBD1. J lost 7 bases, V lost 2 bases, and 6 bases had no gene match. Looked up from germline, CDR1 is MNHNS and CDR2 is SASEGT. The CDR3 has 16 amino acids. CDR3 DNA: TGTGCCAGCAGTGAAACTTGGACAGGGGTAAATTCACCCCTCCACTTT. It specifies CASSETWTGVNSPLHF.

V and J are TRBV4-2 and TRBJ2-7; D gene ambiguous. V gave up 2 bases and J gave up 2 bases, with 7 bases separating them. This CDR3 spans 13 amino acids. From germline, CDR1 is LGHNA and CDR2 YNFKEQ. CDR3 DNA sequence: TGTGCCAGCAGCCAAACAGTTACCTACGAGCAGTACTTC. This sequence encodes CASSQTVTYEQYF.

DNA of the CDR3: TGTGCCAGCAGTCCGGGACAGATTAATGAAAAACTGTTTTTT. Its translation: CASSPGQINEKLFF. This sequence joins TRBV6-5 and TRBJ1-4, with 7 nucleotides matching TRBD1. V gave up 5 bases and J gave up 4 bases; unmatched junction bases: 4. This CDR3 region has 14 residues. Germline-derived CDR1 and CDR2 are MNHEY and SVGAGI.

The V and J genes are TRBV14 and TRBJ2-1; possibly TRBD2 for D (6 bases). The CDR3 extends over 11 amino acids. Looked up from germline, CDR1 is SGHDN and CDR2 is FVKESK. The V end lost 4 bases, the J end lost 9 bases, and 7 bases lay between the germline ends. CDR3 loop: CASSPGVEQFF. CDR3 nucleotide sequence: TGTGCCAGCAGCCCGGGAGTTGAGCAGTTCTTC. Full variable domain (remainder filled in from reference TRBV14 and TRBJ2-1): EAGVTQFPSHSVIEKGQTVTLRCDPISGHDNLYWYRRVMGKEIKFLLHFVKESKQDESGMPNNRFLAERTGGTYSTLKVQPAELEDSGVYFCASSPGVEQFFGPGTRLTVL.

The V and J genes are TRBV11-3 and TRBJ2-7, with 11 bases lining up with TRBD2. CDR3 size: 17 residues. Germline-derived CDR1 and CDR2 are SGHNT and YENEEA. J lost 0 bases, V lost 5 bases, and 9 bases had no gene match. CDR3 loop: CASSPGLAEPSSYEQYF. CDR3 bases: TGTGCCAGCAGCCCGGGACTAGCGGAACCCTCCTCCTACGAGCAGTACTTC. Filled out from reference TRBV11-3 and TRBJ2-7, the complete variable domain reads EAGVVQSPRYKIIEKKQPVAFWCNPISGHNTLYWYLQNLGQGPELLIRYENEEAVDDSQLPKDRFSAERLKGVDSTLKIQPAELGDSAVYLCASSPGLAEPSSYEQYFGPGTRLTVT.

The chain couples TRBV11-2 to TRBJ1-5; D may be TRBD1 (5 bases). V was clipped by 5 bases and J by 5 bases, with 13 bases between them. This CDR3 region has 14 residues. Germline CDR1 SGHAT, CDR2 FQNNGV. CDR3 coding DNA: TGTGCCAGCAGCGCCCGGGACGGAGATCAGCCCCAGCATTTT. It is translated as CASSARDGDQPQHF.

Remarks on this clone: This specimen includes other DNA sequences encoding the same CDR3. The rearrangement links TRBV30 to TRBJ1-5; D is unresolved. The V and J ends lost 0 bases and 0 bases respectively, with 6 bases between them. The length of the CDR3 is 14 residues. Germline V gene data show CDR1 as GTSNPN and CDR2 as SVGIG (reference sequence). CDR3 bases: TGTGCCTGGAGTGTCGGCAATAGCAATCAGCCCCAGCATTTT. This codes for CAWSVGNSNQPQHF.

This chain uses TRBV5-4 with TRBJ2-5; 8 nucleotides agree with TRBD2. From germline, CDR1 is SGHNT and CDR2 YYREEE (reference sequence). Germline trimming cut 4 bases from V and 3 bases from J; bases unmatched to any gene: 2. The CDR3 loop spans 13 amino acids. The CDR3 DNA follows: TGTGCCAGCAGCCCGACTAGCGAAGAGACCCAGTACTTC. Translation gives CASSPTSEETQYF.

Regarding this clone: The same CDR3 also results from other DNA sequences found in this sample. The chain couples TRBV6-4 to TRBJ2-1, with 9 bases lining up with TRBD2. The V gene's germline CDR1 is MRHNA and CDR2 SNTAGT. With V trimmed by 2 bases and J by 4 bases, 3 bases remained unmatched. The CDR3 is made up of 15 amino acids. This CDR3 reads CASSDLAGSYNEQFF. Written as DNA, the CDR3 is TGTGCCAGCAGTGACCTAGCGGGGTCGTACAATGAGCAGTTCTTC.

V is TRBV5-1 and J is TRBJ2-6; D gene uncertain. Germline CDR1 SGHRS, CDR2 YFSETQ. The CDR3 sequence is 16 residues long. V gave up 2 bases and J gave up 0 bases, with 9 bases separating them. CDR3: CASSFGRPSGANVLTF. DNA of the CDR3: TGCGCCAGCAGCTTTGGACGGCCCTCTGGGGCCAACGTCCTGACTTTC.

V gene TRBV6-5 combines with J gene TRBJ1-3, with 7 bases fitting TRBD1. With V trimmed by 2 bases and J by 2 bases, 0 bases remained unmatched. Germline-derived CDR1 and CDR2 are MNHEY and SVGAGI. The CDR3 is made up of 14 amino acids. In nucleotides, the CDR3 is TGTGCCAGCAGTTACACAGGGGCTGGAAACACCATATATTTT. It yields the protein CASSYTGAGNTIYF.

In DNA form, the CDR3 reads TGTGCCAGCTCACTCGGACAGGGGGCCTACGAGCAGTACTTC. Translating gives CASSLGQGAYEQYF. V and J are TRBV18 and TRBJ2-7, with 10 nucleotides matching TRBD1. Unmatched junction bases numbered 2, after V lost 4 bases and J lost 2 bases. The CDR3 is 14 amino acids. Germline V lookup: CDR1 KGHSH, CDR2 LQKENI.

The chain uses TRBV19 and TRBJ2-2; D is perhaps TRBD2 (5 bases). The CDR3 totals 14 residues. V was pared by 3 bases and J by 5 bases, with 10 bases between. CDR1 is LNHDA and CDR2 is SQIVND in the germline V gene (reference sequence). In DNA form, the CDR3 reads TGTGCCAGTAGTATCGGAGGAAGAACCGGGGAGCTGTTTTTT. This codes for CASSIGGRTGELFF.

CDR3 coding DNA: TGTGCCAGTAGAGGACGGTTCCAAGAGACCCAGTACTTC. Its protein product is CASRGRFQETQYF. V is TRBV19 and J is TRBJ2-5; no reliable D call. The V end lost 6 bases, the J end lost 1 base, and 9 bases lay between the germline ends. Germline loops: CDR1 LNHDA, CDR2 SQIVND (reference sequence). The CDR3 runs 13 residues.

The genes are TRBV19 and TRBJ2-1; 8 nucleotides align to TRBD2. Germline V lookup: CDR1 LNHDA, CDR2 SQIVND (reference sequence). The CDR3 has 16 amino acids. With 1 base clipped from V and 4 bases from J, the junction kept 6 bases outside the gene matches. The CDR3 DNA follows: TGTGCCAGTAGTATAGCCCGGGGGGGCCAATACAATGAGCAGTTCTTC. Protein sequence: CASSIARGGQYNEQFF.

The chain employs TRBV6-5 and TRBJ1-5; TRBD1 matches at 8 bases. The trim removed 6 bases at V and 7 bases at J, leaving 5 bases unmatched. CDR1 and CDR2 (germline): MNHEY, SVGAGI. There are 13 residues in the CDR3. The CDR3 protein is CASSPGQGQPQHF. Written as DNA, the CDR3 is TGTGCCAGCAGCCCCGGACAGGGCCAGCCCCAGCATTTT.

This clone was seen a handful of times. The V gene is TRBV12-5, the J gene TRBJ1-6; unclear D gene. The CDR3 loop spans 18 amino acids. Germline V gene data show CDR1 as LGHNT and CDR2 as FRNRAP. V lost 0 bases and J lost 0, with 12 bases in between. The CDR3 reads CASGLVLTESSYNSPLHF. DNA of the CDR3: TGTGCTAGTGGTTTGGTACTTACAGAGAGCTCCTATAATTCACCCCTCCACTTT. Filled out from reference TRBV12-5 and TRBJ1-6, the complete variable domain reads DARVTQTPRHKVTEMGQEVTMRCQPILGHNTVFWYRQTMMQGLELLAYFRNRAPLDDSGMPKDRFSAEMPDATLATLKIQPSEPRDSAVYFCASGLVLTESSYNSPLHFGNGTRLTVT.

The chain is built from TRBV27 and TRBJ1-4; D unclear. Trimming took 5 bases from V and 7 from J, leaving 8 bases between them. Germline CDR1 MNHEY, CDR2 SMNVEV (reference sequence). This CDR3 has 12 amino acids. This chain's CDR3 is CASSVRGEKLFF. Written as DNA, the CDR3 is TGTGCCAGCAGTGTCCGGGGTGAAAAACTGTTTTTT.

The chain recombines TRBV6-5 with TRBJ2-1, with 11 bases aligning to TRBD2. The V gene's germline CDR1 is MNHEY and CDR2 SVGAGI. This CDR3 is built from 13 residues. Unmatched junction bases numbered 6, after V lost 7 bases and J lost 10 bases. The CDR3 DNA sequence: TGTGCCAGCATTAGCGGGGGGGCGGGGGAGCAGTTCTTC. Its protein is CASISGGAGEQFF.

V usage is TRBV11-2 and J usage is TRBJ1-4; possible D gene TRBD1, 5 bases. The CDR3 has 15 amino acids. V lost 3 bases to trimming and J lost 6 bases, with 14 bases between them. CDR1 SGHAT and CDR2 FQNNGV come from the germline V gene. The CDR3, as DNA: TGTGCCAGCAGCTTGGGGGGACTCGGAGATGAAAAACTGTTTTTT. This encodes CASSLGGLGDEKLFF.

This CDR3 is CASSQDAAAGANVLTF. Here the CDR3 DNA reads TGCGCCAGCAGCCAAGATGCAGCAGCTGGGGCCAACGTCCTGACTTTC. The rearrangement uses TRBV4-3 and TRBJ2-6; D unresolved. Germline values: CDR1 LGHNA, CDR2 YSLEER. This CDR3 has 16 amino acids. The V and J ends lost 0 bases and 2 bases respectively, with 8 bases between them.

This clone was counted once. This chain uses TRBV7-2 with TRBJ1-2; the match to TRBD1 covers 8 bases. Losses at the gene ends were 5 bases for V and 4 bases for J; bases not matched to a gene: 9. The germline CDR1 and CDR2 sequences are SGHTA and FQGNSA. The CDR3 extends over 15 amino acids. The DNA of the CDR3 is TGTGCCAGCAGCCCCCAGACAGGGGAACCCTATGGCTACACCTTC. This translates into CASSPQTGEPYGYTF.